The 23 T cell receptor beta chains presented below share a single source sample, sequenced in a study of blood T cell repertoires in COVID-19. Data came from immunoSEQ multiplex PCR; TCRdb stores just in-frame clones and leaves some out. The repertoire holds over 95,000 clones, with 80% to 90% as singletons. The sample was peripheral blood. The origin of the receptors is a man in his forties or fifties with acute or convalescent COVID-19.

The chain couples TRBV10-1 to TRBJ1-2; TRBD1 agrees at 11 bases. The CDR3 spans 14 residues. With 4 bases clipped from V and 8 bases from J, the junction kept 6 bases outside the gene matches. From germline, CDR1 is WNHNN and CDR2 SYGVQD (reference sequence). This chain's CDR3 is CASSAGQGGSGYTF. CDR3 nucleotide sequence: TGCGCCAGCAGTGCGGGACAGGGGGGCAGCGGCTACACCTTC.

A few counts support this clone. CDR3 sequence (DNA): TGTGCCACCAGTCGCAGGGCCGGCACAGATACGCAGTATTTT. This sequence encodes CATSRRAGTDTQYF. This chain links TRBV15 with TRBJ2-3; D is possibly TRBD1 (5 bases). CDR3 length equals 14 residues. Per germline, CDR1 LNHNV and CDR2 YYDKDF (reference sequence). V was trimmed by 6 bases and J by 1 base, leaving 11 bases between them.

CDR3 in DNA: TGTGCCAGCAGCTTAATTGGCGGGGGGGCCGGGAATGAGCAGTTCTTC. Translated: CASSLIGGGAGNEQFF. V gene TRBV7-2 combines with J gene TRBJ2-1; 9 bases line up with TRBD2. V dropped 2 bases and J dropped 7; count of bases not matched to a gene: 9. CDR1 is SGHTA and CDR2 is FQGNSA in the germline V gene. This CDR3 region has 16 residues.

The chain uses TRBV5-1 and TRBJ1-5; D perhaps matches TRBD1 (6 bases). CDR1 SGHRS and CDR2 YFSETQ come from the germline V gene. Trimming stripped 2 bases from V and 4 bases from J, with 7 bases between. The CDR3 runs 13 residues. This chain's CDR3 is CASSFQGNQPQHF. The CDR3 region has the DNA TGCGCCAGCAGCTTCCAGGGGAATCAGCCCCAGCATTTT.

This chain joins TRBV7-2 and TRBJ2-1, with D possibly being TRBD2 (5 bases). Trimming took off 5 bases at V and 1 base at J, with 12 bases between the two ends. The germline gives CDR1 SGHTA, CDR2 FQGNSA. The CDR3 spans 15 residues. DNA for the CDR3: TGTGCCAGCAGCCCCCGGTCGGGGTCCTACAATGAGCAGTTCTTC. Translated: CASSPRSGSYNEQFF.

This sequence joins TRBV11-1 and TRBJ2-7; no firm D call. Germline V lookup: CDR1 SGHAT, CDR2 FQDESV (reference sequence). V was cut by 1 base and J by 6 bases, with 10 bases left in between. The CDR3 spans 13 residues. The CDR3: CASSLEARGEQYF. CDR3 nucleotide sequence: TGTGCCAGCAGCTTAGAAGCGCGCGGCGAGCAGTACTTC.

The J gene is TRBJ2-1, the V gene TRBV7-3; D not resolved. The germline V gene encodes CDR1 SGHTA and CDR2 FQGTGA. Deletions cut 2 bases from V and 0 bases from J, with 8 bases between. The CDR3 has 15 residues. DNA of the CDR3: TGTGCCAGCAGCTTAGAGGATAGCTCCTACAATGAGCAGTTCTTC. Translated, it gives CASSLEDSSYNEQFF.

The rearrangement uses TRBV5-1 and TRBJ2-3; 13 bases map to TRBD2. The CDR3 contains 16 residues. Germline V lookup: CDR1 SGHRS, CDR2 YFSETQ. J was trimmed by 5 bases and V by 1 base; bases with no gene match: 4. The CDR3 spells CASSLTSGGVVDTQYF. The CDR3 DNA sequence: TGCGCCAGCAGCTTGACTAGCGGGGGGGTCGTAGATACGCAGTATTTT.

This clone is medium-sized (0.01 to 0.1%). This chain joins TRBV7-6 and TRBJ1-2, with D possibly matching TRBD1 (5 bases). CDR1 SGHVS and CDR2 FNYEAQ come from the germline V gene. V was clipped by 3 bases and J by 8 bases, with 13 bases between them. CDR3 size: 13 residues. The CDR3 region is CASSFPPPGGYTF. Written as DNA, the CDR3 is TGTGCCAGCAGCTTTCCACCACCAGGGGGCTACACCTTC.

A few counts support this clone. The chain joins TRBV6-4 to TRBJ2-3; TRBD2 matches 8 bases. The ends lost 3 bases at V and 1 base at J; junction bases unmatched: 0. CDR3 size: 14 residues. Germline V gene data show CDR1 as MRHNA and CDR2 as SNTAGT. CDR3 coding DNA: TGTGCCAGCAGTGAGCGGGGGGGCACAGATACGCAGTATTTT. Its translation: CASSERGGTDTQYF.

This clone was seen a single time. The CDR3 sequence: CASSRETRNYEQYF. The CDR3 coding sequence is TGCGCCAGCAGCCGAGAAACTAGGAACTACGAGCAGTACTTC. The J gene is TRBJ2-7, the V gene TRBV4-1; tentative D call: TRBD2 (5 bases). Germline-derived CDR1 and CDR2 are MGHRA and YSYEKL. V lost 4 bases and J lost 3, with 13 bases in between. The CDR3 runs 14 residues.

The rearrangement links TRBV6-5 to TRBJ1-6; D is perhaps TRBD1 (6 bases). The CDR3 runs 14 residues. Germline lookup yields CDR1 MNHEY and CDR2 SVGAGI. V lost 6 bases and J 6 bases, leaving 12 bases between the germline ends. The CDR3 loop reads CASSLTGFNSPLHF. The CDR3 DNA reads TGTGCCAGCAGCTTGACAGGTTTTAATTCACCCCTCCACTTT.

CDR3 in DNA: TGTGCCAGCAGCTACGGGACAGGGGGCGTTTTAGCTGGAAACACCATATATTTT. Its translation: CASSYGTGGVLAGNTIYF. The chain couples TRBV13 to TRBJ1-3, with 12 bases fitting TRBD1. CDR3 length equals 18 residues. Trimming removed 4 bases from V and 2 bases from J; junction bases left unmatched: 9. Germline assignment: CDR1 PRHDT and CDR2 FYEKMQ (reference sequence).

The V call is TRBV7-9, the J call TRBJ2-7, with 9 bases that match TRBD1. Unmatched junction bases numbered 4, after V lost 3 bases and J lost 4 bases. Per germline, CDR1 SEHNR and CDR2 FQNEAQ (reference sequence). This CDR3 is 14 amino acids long. CDR3 sequence: CASSLDRGSYEQYF. Here the CDR3 DNA reads TGTGCCAGCAGCTTGGACAGGGGATCTTACGAGCAGTACTTC.

This clone occurred once. This chain connects TRBV7-9 to TRBJ2-2; 9 bases fit TRBD2. The CDR3 runs to 15 residues. Germline-derived CDR1 and CDR2 are SEHNR and FQNEAQ (reference sequence). With 5 bases clipped from V and 1 base from J, the junction kept 2 bases outside the gene matches. This CDR3 reads CASSPLAGNTGELFF. The DNA for the CDR3 is TGTGCCAGCAGCCCACTAGCGGGGAACACCGGGGAGCTGTTTTTT.

The DNA of the CDR3 is TGTGCCAGCAGTGAAATTCTAGCGACCGAGCAGTACTTC. It codes for CASSEILATEQYF. The J gene is TRBJ2-7, the V gene TRBV2; a weak D match, TRBD2 (6 bases). Germline V gene data show CDR1 as SNHLY and CDR2 as FYNNEI. The CDR3 runs 13 residues. V was cut by 2 bases and J by 6 bases, with 11 bases left in between.

The rearrangement uses TRBV5-6 and TRBJ1-2; D unclear. The germline CDR1 and CDR2 sequences are SGHDT and YYEEEE. The V end lost 1 base, the J end lost 3 bases, and 10 bases lay between the germline ends. This CDR3 spans 14 amino acids. The CDR3 DNA follows: TGTGCCAGCAGCTTGTACGGGGTTCACTATGGCTACACCTTC. Protein product: CASSLYGVHYGYTF.

This chain's CDR3 is CASSLWTGGFNEQFF. The CDR3 DNA reads TGCGCCAGCAGCTTGTGGACAGGGGGCTTTAATGAGCAGTTCTTC. The rearrangement uses TRBV5-1 and TRBJ2-1; 11 positions agree with TRBD1. Germline assignment: CDR1 SGHRS and CDR2 YFSETQ. This CDR3 is built from 15 residues. The ends lost 1 base at V and 7 bases at J; junction bases unmatched: 4.

This rearrangement joins TRBV12-5 to TRBJ1-4, with D perhaps matching TRBD1 (6 bases). Germline V gives CDR1 LGHNT, CDR2 FRNRAP. V dropped 6 bases and J dropped 6 bases, with 17 bases sitting between them. The CDR3 runs 15 residues. CDR3 residues: CASGSEQGWDEKLFF. CDR3 DNA: TGTGCTAGTGGCTCGGAACAGGGTTGGGATGAAAAACTGTTTTTT.

This clone was counted once. This chain connects TRBV10-1 to TRBJ1-3, with 8 bases aligning to TRBD1. CDR1 and CDR2 (germline): WNHNN, SYGVQD (reference sequence). The CDR3 is made up of 16 amino acids. J gave up 7 bases and V 4 bases, and 12 bases lay outside the gene matches. CDR3 loop: CASSVRTGLVMNTIYF. The DNA of the CDR3 is TGCGCCAGCAGTGTCCGGACAGGGTTAGTTATGAACACCATATATTTT.

The chain recombines TRBV5-4 with TRBJ2-3; the D gene is possibly TRBD2 (5 bases). This CDR3 comprises 17 residues. The V gene lost 3 bases and the J gene lost 0 bases, with 17 bases spanning the gap. Germline CDR1 SGHNT, CDR2 YYREEE (reference sequence). The CDR3 spells CASSSGLLSYSTDTQYF. CDR3 DNA: TGTGCCAGCAGCTCAGGACTCCTCTCCTACAGCACAGATACGCAGTATTTT.

This clone occurred a few times. The V and J genes are TRBV25-1 and TRBJ1-2; D unresolved. The CDR3 extends over 13 amino acids. Trimming removed 4 bases at V and 3 bases at J, with 9 bases between. Germline V CDR1 and CDR2: MGHDK, SYGVNS. CDR3 in DNA: TGTGCCAGCAGTGGTCGGGGAGACTATGGCTACACCTTC. As protein: CASSGRGDYGYTF.

In its sample, this clone was seen a few times. The CDR3 region is CASSWGGGFANSPLHF. In DNA form, the CDR3 reads TGTGCCAGCAGCTGGGGAGGGGGTTTTGCTAATTCACCCCTCCACTTT. This chain connects TRBV7-9 to TRBJ1-6; D possibly corresponds to TRBD1 (6 bases). Deletions cut 4 bases from V and 6 bases from J, with 16 bases between. Germline assignment: CDR1 SEHNR and CDR2 FQNEAQ (reference sequence). This CDR3 contains 16 residues. The full variable domain, in which reference TRBV7-9 and TRBJ1-6 provide the parts outside the CDR3, is DTGVSQNPRHKITKRGQNVTFRCDPISEHNRLYWYRQTLGQGPEFLTYFQNEAQLEKSRLLSDRFSAERPKGSFSTLEIQRTEQGDSAMYLCASSWGGGFANSPLHFGNGTRLTVT.